This is a list of T cell receptor beta chains from one sample in a study of blood T cell repertoires in COVID-19. Sequencing used immunoSEQ multiplex PCR; TCRdb keeps in-frame clones, though not all of them. Of around 100,000 clones in the sample, 88% were seen once. Specimen: peripheral blood. These receptors all come from a human donor in a cohort sampled during active COVID-19. Each CDR3 is given without its conserved first and last residue. Fields, in order: V gene, J gene, D gene, CDR3 protein. The D gene is left open where the match is weak.

v_gene: TRBV14
j_gene: TRBJ2-7
d_gene: -
CDR3aa: ASSHRGKILREQY

v_gene: TRBV19
j_gene: TRBJ2-5
d_gene: TRBD2
CDR3aa: ASSITSGRRETQY

v_gene: TRBV5-8
j_gene: TRBJ2-1
d_gene: TRBD1
CDR3aa: ASSLEDREWIEQF

v_gene: TRBV24-1
j_gene: TRBJ1-5
d_gene: TRBD1
CDR3aa: ATSDSNRGPYQPQH

v_gene: TRBV2
j_gene: TRBJ2-2
d_gene: TRBD1
CDR3aa: ASSRGQGELF

v_gene: TRBV4-3
j_gene: TRBJ1-2
d_gene: -
CDR3aa: ASSQDLSPVGAEGYGYT

v_gene: TRBV29-1
j_gene: TRBJ2-7
d_gene: TRBD2
CDR3aa: SVARGGGSYEQY

v_gene: TRBV7-9
j_gene: TRBJ2-1
d_gene: TRBD2
CDR3aa: ASSLGASGSRDEQF

v_gene: TRBV4-2
j_gene: TRBJ2-4
d_gene: TRBD2
CDR3aa: ASSQAGAPRD

v_gene: TRBV28
j_gene: TRBJ1-3
d_gene: -
CDR3aa: ASSYPQGTGNTIY

v_gene: TRBV2
j_gene: TRBJ2-2
d_gene: -
CDR3aa: ASSDWGLDTGELF

v_gene: TRBV3-1/TRBV3-2
j_gene: TRBJ2-7
d_gene: -
CDR3aa: ASSRRGTYEQY

v_gene: TRBV7-2
j_gene: TRBJ2-3
d_gene: -
CDR3aa: ASSRSRQPTDTQY

v_gene: TRBV4-2
j_gene: TRBJ1-2
d_gene: TRBD1
CDR3aa: ASSLKGQVGEGYT

v_gene: TRBV30
j_gene: TRBJ2-6
d_gene: -
CDR3aa: AWGGITPGSGANVLT

v_gene: TRBV6-2/TRBV6-3
j_gene: TRBJ2-7
d_gene: -
CDR3aa: ASSPQIPGVASGEQY

v_gene: TRBV11-2
j_gene: TRBJ1-2
d_gene: TRBD1
CDR3aa: ASSPRQGWGGYT

v_gene: TRBV11-2
j_gene: TRBJ1-2
d_gene: TRBD1
CDR3aa: ASSLRDSYYGYT

v_gene: TRBV12-2
j_gene: TRBJ1-5
d_gene: -
CDR3aa: ASRSPGIGNQPQH

v_gene: TRBV29-1
j_gene: TRBJ2-7
d_gene: -
CDR3aa: SVEEGLYEQY

v_gene: TRBV28
j_gene: TRBJ2-2
d_gene: TRBD1
CDR3aa: ASTFRGINTGELF

v_gene: TRBV4-3
j_gene: TRBJ2-7
d_gene: -
CDR3aa: ASSQGGNHEQY

v_gene: TRBV6-5
j_gene: TRBJ1-2
d_gene: TRBD1
CDR3aa: ASSYRTGEVGYT

v_gene: TRBV30
j_gene: TRBJ1-5
d_gene: -
CDR3aa: AWSAGNGNQPQH

v_gene: TRBV18
j_gene: TRBJ1-3
d_gene: -
CDR3aa: ASSLRGSSGNTIY

v_gene: TRBV7-9
j_gene: TRBJ1-2
d_gene: TRBD1
CDR3aa: ASSFPGQVLGYT

v_gene: TRBV10-3
j_gene: TRBJ2-1
d_gene: -
CDR3aa: AISEGLGPYNEQF

v_gene: TRBV7-6
j_gene: TRBJ2-3
d_gene: TRBD1
CDR3aa: ASSLAGQGNSDTQY

v_gene: TRBV28
j_gene: TRBJ1-1
d_gene: TRBD1
CDR3aa: ASSLGTGGGTEAF

v_gene: TRBV6-5
j_gene: TRBJ1-5
d_gene: -
CDR3aa: ASTSDSTYQPQH

v_gene: TRBV11-3
j_gene: TRBJ2-1
d_gene: TRBD2
CDR3aa: ASSSGLAGGSSYNEQF

v_gene: TRBV24-1
j_gene: TRBJ2-1
d_gene: -
CDR3aa: ATGRGGGNEQF

v_gene: TRBV19
j_gene: TRBJ2-7
d_gene: TRBD2
CDR3aa: ASSISAGGHEQY

v_gene: TRBV2
j_gene: TRBJ1-6
d_gene: TRBD1
CDR3aa: ASSEGTGSNSPLH

v_gene: TRBV9
j_gene: TRBJ1-6
d_gene: -
CDR3aa: ASSDREGTASPLH

v_gene: TRBV18
j_gene: TRBJ2-2
d_gene: -
CDR3aa: ASSPGTAAYTGELF

v_gene: TRBV3-1/TRBV3-2
j_gene: TRBJ2-3
d_gene: -
CDR3aa: ASSQMRDTQY

v_gene: TRBV6-2/TRBV6-3
j_gene: TRBJ1-3
d_gene: -
CDR3aa: ASRPAARTSGNTIY

v_gene: TRBV21-1
j_gene: TRBJ1-5
d_gene: -
CDR3aa: ASSEPGSQGNQPQH

v_gene: TRBV29-1
j_gene: TRBJ2-7
d_gene: -
CDR3aa: SVEVGSYEQY

v_gene: TRBV28
j_gene: TRBJ1-2
d_gene: -
CDR3aa: ASSLGGPGFGYT

v_gene: TRBV12-3/TRBV12-4
j_gene: TRBJ1-1
d_gene: -
CDR3aa: ASRQSRGAAF

v_gene: TRBV5-4
j_gene: TRBJ1-4
d_gene: TRBD1
CDR3aa: ASSLKRTGGGEKLF

v_gene: TRBV27
j_gene: TRBJ2-2
d_gene: -
CDR3aa: ASRVGGNTGELF

v_gene: TRBV28
j_gene: TRBJ2-6
d_gene: -
CDR3aa: ASSSGGLGVPGANVLT

v_gene: TRBV7-9
j_gene: TRBJ1-4
d_gene: TRBD1
CDR3aa: ASSIGTGRDEKLF

v_gene: TRBV7-8
j_gene: TRBJ1-6
d_gene: TRBD1
CDR3aa: ASSLVGQSSSYNSPLH

v_gene: TRBV10-3
j_gene: TRBJ2-3
d_gene: TRBD2
CDR3aa: AISNKVNGLAEHTDTQY

v_gene: TRBV5-6
j_gene: TRBJ2-1
d_gene: -
CDR3aa: ASSLVRGSNEQF

v_gene: TRBV28
j_gene: TRBJ2-2
d_gene: -
CDR3aa: ASRRLVNTGELF

v_gene: TRBV27
j_gene: TRBJ2-5
d_gene: -
CDR3aa: ASSLLTEETQY

v_gene: TRBV6-6
j_gene: TRBJ2-7
d_gene: TRBD1
CDR3aa: ASSQTRGSYEQY

v_gene: TRBV19
j_gene: TRBJ2-1
d_gene: TRBD2
CDR3aa: ASSILAGGSYNEQF